This TCR beta chain was sequenced in a study of identical twins. TCRdb recomputed calls from the 5' RACE reads with MiXCR, one row per CDR3 protein. Here the sample spans approximately 190,000 distinct CDR3 sequences, more than 15% being singletons. This CDR3 spans 15 amino acids. Germline CDR1 reads LGHDT; CDR2 reads YNNKEL (reference sequence). The V end lost 4 bases, the J end lost 5 bases, and 18 bases lay between the germline ends. The same specimen was also included in a second study, on T cells expressing NK-cell markers.

What was sequenced was CD8+ T cells sorted from blood. This TCR derives from a woman aged 18 to 35 in good health. This rearrangement joins TRBV3-1 to TRBJ2-7, with a possible D match to TRBD2 (6 bases). The CDR3 sequence is CASSLYYRGSDEQYF. The DNA of the CDR3 is TGTGCCAGCAGCCTATACTACCGGGGGAGTGACGAGCAGTACTTC.